What follows are 31 T cell receptor beta chains derived from one specimen sequenced in a study of blood T cell repertoires in COVID-19 (TCRdb year 2020). The method behind the library was the immunoSEQ multiplex PCR assay. Drawn from immuneACCESS, this table holds only the in-frame rearrangements with V and J called that TCRdb kept. Clones are partly lost; checked studies trace under half to an unresolved V gene and leave the rest unexplained. The sample table records about 220,000 clones; approximately 85% of these occur just once. Clones ranked in the top ten supply about 2.5% of the sample. The sample taken for sequencing was peripheral blood. These receptors were collected from a woman between 70 and 85 years old with COVID-19, enrolled during active disease.

V usage is TRBV2 and J usage is TRBJ2-1; 15 positions agree with TRBD2. The J segment lost 3 bases and the V segment lost 4 bases, leaving 4 bases of the junction unmatched. Germline lookup yields CDR1 SNHLY and CDR2 FYNNEI. The CDR3 extends over 17 amino acids. CDR3 protein: CASSGGTSGRYYNEQFF. CDR3 in DNA: TGTGCCAGCAGTGGAGGGACTAGCGGGAGGTACTACAATGAGCAGTTCTTC.

CDR3 loop: CASSQVDSRGTQYF. CDR3 coding DNA: TGCGCCAGCAGCCAAGTGGACAGTCGGGGGACCCAGTACTTC. The rearrangement links TRBV4-3 to TRBJ2-5, with TRBD1 as a possible D gene (6 bases). From germline, CDR1 is LGHNA and CDR2 YSLEER. The CDR3 loop spans 14 amino acids. The germline V and J ends were trimmed by 1 base and 7 bases, with 13 bases remaining between them.

In nucleotides, the CDR3 is TGTGCCTGGATAGAGGCCGTTCGCAATGAGCAGTTCTTC. Its translation: CAWIEAVRNEQFF. V is TRBV30 and J is TRBJ2-1; no clear D gene. In germline, CDR1 is GTSNPN, CDR2 SVGIG (reference sequence). The CDR3 is made up of 13 amino acids. Trimming stripped 4 bases from V and 6 bases from J, with 13 bases between.

The genes are TRBV29-1 and TRBJ1-1, with TRBD1 matching 8 bases. CDR3 length: 13 amino acids. CDR1 is SQVTM and CDR2 is ANQGSEA in the germline V gene. J lost 2 bases, V lost 6 bases, and 5 bases had no gene match. The CDR3 region has the DNA TGCAGCGTCATACAGGGGGGTAACACTGAAGCTTTCTTT. Translated: CSVIQGGNTEAFF.

V and J are TRBV6-5 and TRBJ2-1; 9 positions match TRBD1. CDR1 MNHEY and CDR2 SVGAGI come from the germline V gene. The CDR3 is made up of 14 amino acids. V gave up 5 bases and J gave up 9 bases; unmatched junction bases: 8. The CDR3: CASSRDRVLSEQFF. The CDR3 DNA sequence: TGTGCCAGCAGTCGGGACAGGGTCCTTAGTGAGCAGTTCTTC.

The chain is built from TRBV6-5 and TRBJ1-2, with D perhaps matching TRBD1 (5 bases). This CDR3 has 13 amino acids. Per the germline V gene, CDR1 is MNHEY and CDR2 is SVGAGI. V lost 7 bases and J lost 4, with 13 bases in between. The CDR3 DNA reads TGTGCCAGCACCTTGGACAACCTCTATGGCTACACCTTC. Translated: CASTLDNLYGYTF.

The chain recombines TRBV27 with TRBJ2-7; D might be TRBD2 (5 bases). With 5 bases removed from V and 4 bases from J, the gap between germline ends came to 12 bases. Germline V gene data show CDR1 as MNHEY and CDR2 as SMNVEV (reference sequence). This CDR3 has 13 amino acids. CDR3 sequence (DNA): TGTGCCAGCAGTCCCCGGGGTGGTTACGAGCAGTACTTC. Amino acids: CASSPRGGYEQYF.

This clone was picked up one time. The chain carries TRBV5-1 and TRBJ1-1, with TRBD1 as a possible D gene (6 bases). Deletions cut 3 bases from V and 1 base from J, with 10 bases between. The CDR3 totals 14 residues. The germline CDR1 and CDR2 sequences are SGHRS and YFSETQ. This CDR3 is CASSSRQANTEAFF. The CDR3 coding sequence is TGCGCCAGCAGCTCCCGACAGGCGAACACTGAAGCTTTCTTT.

The chain recombines TRBV12-5 with TRBJ1-1; the match to TRBD1 covers 8 bases. The V gene end was trimmed by 5 bases and the J gene end by 3 bases; junction bases not matched to a gene: 5. The CDR3 sequence is 14 residues long. Germline lookup yields CDR1 LGHNT and CDR2 FRNRAP. The CDR3 DNA reads as TGTGCTAGTGGTCCTTCAGGGGGCCACACTGAAGCTTTCTTT. Encoded protein: CASGPSGGHTEAFF.

The chain uses TRBV12-3 or TRBV12-4 and TRBJ1-5; no clear D. The CDR3 runs to 13 residues. Trimming took off 4 bases at V and 4 bases at J, with 8 bases between the two ends. For the CDR3, the DNA is TGTGCCAGCAGTTCAAGCTTAAATCAGCCCCAGCATTTT. Protein: CASSSSLNQPQHF.

This sequence joins TRBV12-5 and TRBJ2-5, with D perhaps TRBD2 (7 bases). Germline V gene sequence: CDR1 LGHNT, CDR2 FRNRAP. The CDR3 length is 12 residues. V dropped 9 bases and J dropped 5 bases, with 13 bases sitting between them. The CDR3 DNA follows: TGTGCTAGCTTGGGGAGGGGGGAGACCCAGTACTTC. Protein: CASLGRGETQYF.

The chain has TRBV9 and TRBJ1-2, with TRBD1 identical over 7 bases. This CDR3 is built from 16 residues. Losses at the gene ends were 4 bases for V and 3 bases for J; bases not matched to a gene: 12. Looked up from germline, CDR1 is SGDLS and CDR2 is YYNGEE. CDR3 loop: CASSPTGTVNYYGYTF. The CDR3 bases are TGTGCCAGCAGCCCTACCGGGACAGTCAATTACTATGGCTACACCTTC. The whole variable domain, remainder taken from reference TRBV9 and TRBJ1-2, is DSGVTQTPKHLITATGQRVTLRCSPRSGDLSVYWYQQSLDQGLQFLIQYYNGEERAKGNILERFSAQQFPDLHSELNLSSLELGDSALYFCASSPTGTVNYYGYTFGSGTRLTVV.

The J gene is TRBJ2-7, the V gene TRBV4-1; D remains ambiguous. The CDR3 extends over 13 amino acids. Germline V CDR1 and CDR2: MGHRA, YSYEKL. V was trimmed by 5 bases and J by 3 bases, leaving 11 bases between them. CDR3 nucleotide sequence: TGCGCCAGCAGCTTTGACACCGGCTACGAGCAGTACTTC. Amino acid sequence: CASSFDTGYEQYF.

This clone was counted a single time. The chain is built from TRBV27 and TRBJ2-1, with 9 bases fitting TRBD1. This CDR3 contains 16 residues. V dropped 5 bases and J dropped 9; count of bases not matched to a gene: 14. CDR1 MNHEY and CDR2 SMNVEV come from the germline V gene (reference sequence). As DNA, the CDR3 is TGTGCCAGCAGTCGACGACGGACAGGGGATGTTAGTGAGCAGTTCTTC. Translated, it gives CASSRRRTGDVSEQFF.

This clone was recorded only once. V usage is TRBV11-2 and J usage is TRBJ2-3, with 9 bases lining up with TRBD2. Trimming at V came to 2 bases and at J to 4 bases, leaving 7 bases not matched to a gene. The CDR3 is 16 amino acids. Germline CDR1 SGHAT, CDR2 FQNNGV. Here the CDR3 DNA reads TGTGCCAGCAGCTTACTTGTGCGGGGGGGCCCAGATACGCAGTATTTT. Translation gives CASSLLVRGGPDTQYF.

The chain combines TRBV5-4 with TRBJ2-3; D call uncertain. Germline lookup yields CDR1 SGHNT and CDR2 YYREEE (reference sequence). The CDR3 totals 15 residues. Trimming cost V 4 bases and J 4 bases, with 16 bases left between them. CDR3 DNA: TGTGCCAGCAGCCCGCACCCGACTCAGTCAGATACGCAGTATTTT. Protein: CASSPHPTQSDTQYF.

The chain carries TRBV14 and TRBJ2-2, with 8 bases aligning to TRBD1. The ends lost 5 bases at V and 4 bases at J; junction bases unmatched: 6. CDR3 length: 15 amino acids. In germline, CDR1 is SGHDN, CDR2 FVKESK. The CDR3 DNA is TGTGCCAGCAGCTCCGGGACAGGCGTCACCGGGGAGCTGTTTTTT. Amino acids: CASSSGTGVTGELFF.

This clone was detected only a few times. The chain is built from TRBV12-3 or TRBV12-4 and TRBJ1-3; unclear D gene. With 4 bases removed from V and 4 bases from J, the gap between germline ends came to 8 bases. The CDR3 is 13 amino acids. Here the CDR3 reads CASSSNKGNTIYF. The CDR3 coding sequence is TGTGCCAGCAGTTCGAACAAGGGAAACACCATATATTTT.

This chain connects TRBV5-1 to TRBJ1-2; 10 nucleotides line up with TRBD1. The V gene end was trimmed by 3 bases and the J gene end by 3 bases; junction bases not matched to a gene: 5. The CDR3 runs 15 residues. Germline V CDR1 and CDR2: SGHRS, YFSETQ. The DNA for the CDR3 is TGCGCCAGCAGCTCTACCGGGACAGGGGACTATGGCTACACCTTC. Protein: CASSSTGTGDYGYTF.

The chain employs TRBV27 and TRBJ1-1; no clear D gene. V lost 2 bases and J 4 bases, leaving 11 bases between the germline ends. The germline V gene encodes CDR1 MNHEY and CDR2 SMNVEV (reference sequence). This CDR3 contains 14 residues. Here the CDR3 reads CASSLTGYVTEAFF. CDR3 DNA sequence: TGTGCCAGCAGTTTAACGGGGTATGTCACTGAAGCTTTCTTT.

V usage is TRBV2 and J usage is TRBJ2-5; 12 nucleotides agree with TRBD2. The CDR3 extends over 15 amino acids. Per the germline V gene, CDR1 is SNHLY and CDR2 is FYNNEI. Losses at the gene ends were 7 bases for V and 4 bases for J; bases not matched to a gene: 7. The CDR3 nucleotides read TGTGCCAGCACCGAAAGACTAGCGGGGGTAGAGACCCAGTACTTC. Residues: CASTERLAGVETQYF. Full variable domain (rest looked up from reference TRBV2 and TRBJ2-5): EPEVTQTPSHQVTQMGQEVILRCVPISNHLYFYWYRQILGQKVEFLVSFYNNEISEKSEIFDDQFSVERPDGSNFTLKIRSTKLEDSAMYFCASTERLAGVETQYFGPGTRLLVL.

The V gene is TRBV5-1, the J gene TRBJ1-1; 11 nucleotides align to TRBD1. V lost 4 bases, J lost 6 bases, and 14 bases stayed unmatched. This CDR3 spans 17 amino acids. Germline V gene data show CDR1 as SGHRS and CDR2 as YFSETQ. The CDR3 sequence is CASSHYGTGGSMAEAFF. The CDR3 DNA reads TGCGCCAGCAGCCACTACGGGACAGGGGGTTCGATGGCTGAAGCTTTCTTT.

The chain has TRBV4-3 and TRBJ1-4; TRBD1 is a possible D gene (6 bases). V shed 2 bases and J shed 6 bases, with 13 bases lying between them. Germline V CDR1 and CDR2: LGHNA, YSLEER. This CDR3 is 15 amino acids long. The CDR3 sequence: CASSQTGFLDEKLFF. CDR3 sequence (DNA): TGCGCCAGCAGCCAAACAGGGTTTCTTGATGAAAAACTGTTTTTT.

This clone has only one observation. The chain has TRBV5-4 and TRBJ2-7; the D is unclear. The CDR3 length is 15 residues. Germline CDR1 and CDR2: SGHNT and YYREEE (reference sequence). The germline V and J ends were trimmed by 0 bases and 3 bases, with 13 bases remaining between them. DNA of the CDR3: TGTGCCAGCAGCTTGGGAGGAGTACCTGACTACGAGCAGTACTTC. It yields the protein CASSLGGVPDYEQYF.

This chain links TRBV6-6 with TRBJ1-6; 8 nucleotides match TRBD1. Losses at the gene ends were 5 bases for V and 5 bases for J; bases not matched to a gene: 5. Germline CDR1 MNHNY, CDR2 SVGAGI (reference sequence). The CDR3 is made up of 15 amino acids. The CDR3 region has the DNA TGTGCCAGCAGTGGACCGGGACAGGATAATTCACCCCTCCACTTT. Its translation: CASSGPGQDNSPLHF.

V gene TRBV25-1 combines with J gene TRBJ1-2; 7 nucleotides line up with TRBD1. The CDR3 sequence is 14 residues long. CDR1 is MGHDK and CDR2 is SYGVNS in the germline V gene. The V and J ends lost 5 bases and 6 bases, in that order; junction bases with no gene match: 9. CDR3 DNA: TGTGCCAGCAGTTCGGCAGGGGGTTGGAATGGCTACACCTTC. It yields the protein CASSSAGGWNGYTF.

The V call is TRBV7-2, the J call TRBJ2-7, with D perhaps TRBD1 (5 bases). The CDR3 sequence is 15 residues long. Trimming shortened V by 1 base and J by 3 bases, and 13 bases separated the two germline ends. CDR1 SGHTA and CDR2 FQGNSA come from the germline V gene. The CDR3 spells CASSLDGDSVYEQYF. The CDR3 region has the DNA TGTGCCAGCAGCTTAGACGGCGACAGCGTCTACGAGCAGTACTTC.

The chain has TRBV4-3 and TRBJ1-2; D perhaps matches TRBD1 (6 bases). This CDR3 spans 13 amino acids. Per germline, CDR1 LGHNA and CDR2 YSLEER. Trimming pared 1 base from V and 10 bases from J, leaving 13 bases between. The CDR3 loop is CASSQGADRDYTF. DNA of the CDR3: TGCGCCAGCAGCCAAGGAGCGGACAGAGACTACACCTTC.

The chain uses TRBV6-7 and TRBJ1-6, with 7 bases aligning to TRBD1. TRBV6-7 is noted as an ORF with a role that remains uncertain. The CDR3 totals 21 residues. Germline trimming cut 7 bases from V and 3 bases from J; bases unmatched to any gene: 24. CDR3 DNA sequence: TGTGCCAGCACCTTCACCCGGGACAGAACAACTACTTCCCTCTATAATTCACCCCTCCACTTT. It encodes CASTFTRDRTTTSLYNSPLHF.

About this clone itself: The sample has other DNA sequences that encode this CDR3 too. The rearrangement joins TRBV7-3 to TRBJ2-2, with 7 nucleotides matching TRBD2. Trimming took 0 bases from V and 4 from J; bases not matched to a gene: 5. The germline CDR1 and CDR2 sequences are SGHTA and FQGTGA. This CDR3 comprises 16 residues. CDR3 sequence (DNA): TGTGCCAGCAGCTTAACTAGCGGGTCGGTCACCGGGGAGCTGTTTTTT. Translated: CASSLTSGSVTGELFF.

The rearrangement uses TRBV7-8 and TRBJ1-5; 9 bases fit TRBD1. Germline V gives CDR1 SGHVS, CDR2 FQNEAQ. This CDR3 spans 16 amino acids. V lost 2 bases to trimming and J lost 5 bases; unmatched junction nucleotides: 7. The CDR3 DNA reads TGTGCCAGCAGCTTACCACCGGGACAGGGACATCAGCCCCAGCATTTT. This gives the protein CASSLPPGQGHQPQHF.